The source of this TCR beta chain is a study of blood T cell repertoires in COVID-19. Background on the study: Sites in the United States, Italy and Spain provided acute and convalescent COVID-19 samples.

Methods used by the authors: Estimates of nucleated cell counts were drawn from the amplification of reference gene primers. Clones were sequenced by immunoSEQ multiplex PCR, and TCRdb holds only the in-frame ones, with some missing. The V and J calls and the clone size are those of that table, but D and trimming were determined from the DNA. The sample shows about 44,000 clones, over 65% of them seen only once. Sequenced: peripheral blood. This sequence originates from an elderly man with acute or convalescent COVID-19.

CDR3 DNA sequence: TGCGCCAGCAGCGTGGGAAGCGGGATCTACGAGCAGTACTTC. It codes for CASSVGSGIYEQYF. The V gene is TRBV5-1, the J gene TRBJ2-7; TRBD2 matches 7 bases. CDR1 and CDR2 from the germline V gene are SGHRS and YFSETQ. The junction had 7 bases not matched to a gene; V was cut back by 4 bases and J by 3 bases. This CDR3 comprises 14 residues.